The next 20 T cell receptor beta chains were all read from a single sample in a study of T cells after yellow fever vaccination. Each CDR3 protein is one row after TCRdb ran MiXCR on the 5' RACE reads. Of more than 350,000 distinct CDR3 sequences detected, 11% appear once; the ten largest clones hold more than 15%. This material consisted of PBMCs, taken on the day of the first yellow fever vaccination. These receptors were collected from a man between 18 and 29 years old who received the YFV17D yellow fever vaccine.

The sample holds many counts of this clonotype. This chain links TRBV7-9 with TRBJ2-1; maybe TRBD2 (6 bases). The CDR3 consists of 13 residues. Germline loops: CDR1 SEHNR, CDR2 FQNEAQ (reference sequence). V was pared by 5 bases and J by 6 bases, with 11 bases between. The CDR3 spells CASSPLALNEQFF. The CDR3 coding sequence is TGTGCCAGCAGCCCACTAGCTCTCAATGAGCAGTTCTTC. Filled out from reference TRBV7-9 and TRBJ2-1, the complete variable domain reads DTGVSQNPRHKITKRGQNVTFRCDPISEHNRLYWYRQTLGQGPEFLTYFQNEAQLEKSRLLSDRFSAERPKGSFSTLEIQRTEQGDSAMYLCASSPLALNEQFFGPGTRLTVL.

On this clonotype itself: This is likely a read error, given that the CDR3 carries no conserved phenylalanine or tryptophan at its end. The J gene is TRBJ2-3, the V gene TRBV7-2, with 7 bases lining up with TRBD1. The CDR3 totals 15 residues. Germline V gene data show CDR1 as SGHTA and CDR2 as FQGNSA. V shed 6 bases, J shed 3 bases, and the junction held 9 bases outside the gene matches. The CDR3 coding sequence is TGTGCCAGCAGACAACAGGGGTTAGAGACAGATACGCAGTATTCT. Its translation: CASRQQGLETDTQYS.

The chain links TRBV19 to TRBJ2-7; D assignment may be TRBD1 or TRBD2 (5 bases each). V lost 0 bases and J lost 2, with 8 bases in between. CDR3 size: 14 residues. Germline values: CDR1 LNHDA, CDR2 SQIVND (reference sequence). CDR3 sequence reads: CASSIEKGPYEQYF. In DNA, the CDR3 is TGTGCCAGTAGTATAGAGAAGGGACCCTACGAGCAGTACTTC.

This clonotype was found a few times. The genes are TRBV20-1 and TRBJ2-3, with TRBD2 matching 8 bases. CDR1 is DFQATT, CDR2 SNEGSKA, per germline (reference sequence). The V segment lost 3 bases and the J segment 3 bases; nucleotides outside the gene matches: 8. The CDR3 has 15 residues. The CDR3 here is CSASGGGRGTDTQYF. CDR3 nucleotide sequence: TGCAGTGCTAGTGGCGGGGGGCGTGGGACAGATACGCAGTATTTT.

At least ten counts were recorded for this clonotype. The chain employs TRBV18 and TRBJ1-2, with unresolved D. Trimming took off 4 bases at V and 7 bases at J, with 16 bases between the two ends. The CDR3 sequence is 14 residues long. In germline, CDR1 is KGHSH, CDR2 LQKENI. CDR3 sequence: CASSLLEGSGGYTF. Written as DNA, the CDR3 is TGTGCCAGCTCACTATTGGAAGGGAGTGGTGGCTACACCTTC.

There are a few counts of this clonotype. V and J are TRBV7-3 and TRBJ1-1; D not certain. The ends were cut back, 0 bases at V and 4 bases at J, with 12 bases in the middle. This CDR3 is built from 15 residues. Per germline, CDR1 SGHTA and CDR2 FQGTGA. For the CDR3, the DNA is TGTGCCAGCAGCTTAACGACCAGACGAGGCACTGAAGCTTTCTTT. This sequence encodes CASSLTTRRGTEAFF.

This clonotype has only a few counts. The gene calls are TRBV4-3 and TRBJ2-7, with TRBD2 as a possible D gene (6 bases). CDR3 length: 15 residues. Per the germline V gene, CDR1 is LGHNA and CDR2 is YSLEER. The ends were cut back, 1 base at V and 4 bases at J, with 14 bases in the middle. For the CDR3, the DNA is TGCGCCAGCAGCCAAGGGTGGGGGGACGAGTACGAGCAGTACGTC. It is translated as CASSQGWGDEYEQYV.

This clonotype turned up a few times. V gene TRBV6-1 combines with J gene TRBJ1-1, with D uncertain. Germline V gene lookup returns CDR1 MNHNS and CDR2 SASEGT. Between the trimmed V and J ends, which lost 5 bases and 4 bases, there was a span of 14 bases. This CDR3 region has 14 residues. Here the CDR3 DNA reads TGTGCCAGCAGTAGAGGGCAGGTGGGCACTGAAGCTTTCTTT. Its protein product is CASSRGQVGTEAFF.

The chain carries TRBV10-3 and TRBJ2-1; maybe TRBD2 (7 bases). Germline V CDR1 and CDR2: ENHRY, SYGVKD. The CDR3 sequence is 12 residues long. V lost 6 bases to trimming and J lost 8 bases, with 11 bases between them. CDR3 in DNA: TGTGCCATCAGCCGGGGGGCCCATGAGCAGTTCTTC. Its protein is CAISRGAHEQFF.

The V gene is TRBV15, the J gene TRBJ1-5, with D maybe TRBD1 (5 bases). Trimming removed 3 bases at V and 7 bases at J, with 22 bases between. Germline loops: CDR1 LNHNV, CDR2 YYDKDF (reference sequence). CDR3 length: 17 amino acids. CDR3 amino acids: CATSSPHLTEGTQPQHF. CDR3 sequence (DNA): TGTGCCACCAGCAGCCCCCACTTGACAGAAGGAACGCAGCCCCAGCATTTT.

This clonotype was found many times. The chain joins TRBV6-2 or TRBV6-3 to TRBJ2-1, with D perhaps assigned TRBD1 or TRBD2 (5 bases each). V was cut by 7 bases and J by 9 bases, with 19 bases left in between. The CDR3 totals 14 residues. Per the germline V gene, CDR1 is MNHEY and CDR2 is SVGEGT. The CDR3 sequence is CASTQGTGAGEQFF. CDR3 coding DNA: TGTGCCAGCACCCAGGGAACCGGGGCGGGTGAGCAGTTCTTC.

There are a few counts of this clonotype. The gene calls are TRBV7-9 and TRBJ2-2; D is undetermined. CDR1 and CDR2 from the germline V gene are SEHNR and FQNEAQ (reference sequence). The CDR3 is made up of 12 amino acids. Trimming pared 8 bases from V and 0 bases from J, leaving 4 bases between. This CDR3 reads CASLANTGELFF. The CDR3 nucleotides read TGTGCCAGCTTGGCGAACACCGGGGAGCTGTTTTTT.

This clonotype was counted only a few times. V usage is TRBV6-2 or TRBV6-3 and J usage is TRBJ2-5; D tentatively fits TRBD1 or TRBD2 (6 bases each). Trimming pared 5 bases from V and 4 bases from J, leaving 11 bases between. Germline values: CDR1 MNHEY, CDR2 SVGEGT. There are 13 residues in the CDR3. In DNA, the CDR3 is TGTGCCAGCAGTCGAGGGGGGAGAGAGACCCAGTACTTC. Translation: CASSRGGRETQYF.

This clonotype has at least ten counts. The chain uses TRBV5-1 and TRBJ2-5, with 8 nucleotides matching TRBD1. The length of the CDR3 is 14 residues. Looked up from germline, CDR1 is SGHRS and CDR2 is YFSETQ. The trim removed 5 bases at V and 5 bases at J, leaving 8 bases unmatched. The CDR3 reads CASRQAGGAETQYF. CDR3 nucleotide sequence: TGCGCCAGCAGACAAGCAGGGGGCGCGGAGACCCAGTACTTC.

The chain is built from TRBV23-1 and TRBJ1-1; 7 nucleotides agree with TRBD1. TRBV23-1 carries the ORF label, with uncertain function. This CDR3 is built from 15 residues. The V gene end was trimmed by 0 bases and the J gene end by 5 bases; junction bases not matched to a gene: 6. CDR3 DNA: TGCGCCAGCAGTCAATCTTCCCAGGGGGGGACTGAAGCTTTCTTT. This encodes CASSQSSQGGTEAFF.

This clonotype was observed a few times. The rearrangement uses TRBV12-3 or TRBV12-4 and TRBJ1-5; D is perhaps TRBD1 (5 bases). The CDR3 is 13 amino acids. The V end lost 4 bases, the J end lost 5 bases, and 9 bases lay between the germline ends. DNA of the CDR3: TGTGCCAGCAGTTGGGACCCGGATCAGCCCCAGCATTTT. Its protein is CASSWDPDQPQHF.

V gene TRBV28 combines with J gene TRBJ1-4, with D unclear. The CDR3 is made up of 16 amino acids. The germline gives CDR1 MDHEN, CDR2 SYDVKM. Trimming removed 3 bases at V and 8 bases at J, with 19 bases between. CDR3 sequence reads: CASSFMGSSKREKLFF. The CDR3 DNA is TGTGCCAGCAGTTTTATGGGGAGCTCCAAGAGGGAAAAACTGTTTTTT.

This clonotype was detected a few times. The CDR3 loop reads CASSLDLAAYEQYV. CDR3 sequence (DNA): TGTGCCAGCAGCTTGGACCTAGCAGCGTACGAGCAGTACGTC. The V and J genes are TRBV5-4 and TRBJ2-7; weak D call: TRBD2 (5 bases). This CDR3 is 14 amino acids long. Germline V gene lookup returns CDR1 SGHNT and CDR2 YYREEE (reference sequence). The V and J ends lost 0 bases and 4 bases respectively, with 11 bases between them.

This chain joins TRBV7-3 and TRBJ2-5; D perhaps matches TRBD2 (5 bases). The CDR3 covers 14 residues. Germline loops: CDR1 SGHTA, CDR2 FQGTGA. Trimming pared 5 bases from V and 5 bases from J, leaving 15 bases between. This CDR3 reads CASSTDSAEETQYF. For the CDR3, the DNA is TGTGCCAGCAGCACGGACTCAGCAGAGGAGACCCAGTACTTC.

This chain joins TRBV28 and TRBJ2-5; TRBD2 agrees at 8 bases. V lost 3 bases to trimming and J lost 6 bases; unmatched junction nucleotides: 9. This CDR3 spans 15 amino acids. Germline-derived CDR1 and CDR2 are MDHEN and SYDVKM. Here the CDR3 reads CASSFPGGVGKTQYF. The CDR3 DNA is TGTGCCAGCAGTTTCCCCGGGGGGGTCGGGAAGACCCAGTACTTC.